Listed below are T cell receptor beta chains from one sample, sequenced in a study of cytomegalovirus exposure and HLA in healthy donors. Measured with immunoSEQ multiplex PCR; TCRdb has only the in-frame clones, and not every one. The sample carries 150,000 to 200,000 clones, 84% recorded once. The sequenced material came from PBMCs. The source of these receptors is a boy between 5 and 17 years old in good health and CMV-seronegative. Each CDR3 is given with its conserved first and last residue. The order of the fields is D gene, clone size, J gene, V gene, CDR3 protein, CDR3 DNA. D genes are given only for firm matches. Some rows mark clone size as missing; the rest say once, few, many or name a class of expanded clone.

TRBD1	NA	TRBJ2-1	TRBV27	CASSSYRDRGNEQFF	TGTGCCAGCAGTTCATACCGGGACAGGGGGAATGAGCAGTTCTTC
NA	NA	TRBJ2-7	TRBV7-2	CASSEMHSTYEQYF	TGTGCCAGCAGCGAGATGCACAGCACTTACGAGCAGTACTTC
NA	NA	TRBJ2-7	TRBV7-9	CASSPPSRYEQYF	TGTGCCAGCAGCCCCCCTAGCCGGTACGAGCAGTACTTC
NA	NA	TRBJ1-1	TRBV19	CASSIEAENTEAFF	TGTGCCAGTAGTATAGAGGCGGAGAACACTGAAGCTTTCTTT
TRBD1	NA	TRBJ2-5	TRBV6-6	CASSYGITGAQETQYF	TGTGCCAGCAGTTACGGGATAACAGGGGCCCAAGAGACCCAGTACTTC
NA	NA	TRBJ2-7	TRBV6-1	CASSEQETYEQYF	TGTGCCAGCAGTGAACAGGAAACCTACGAGCAGTACTTC
NA	NA	TRBJ1-1	TRBV10-3	CAISEFTGQGGAFF	TGTGCCATCAGTGAGTTTACAGGGCAAGGGGGAGCTTTCTTT
TRBD2	NA	TRBJ2-1	TRBV5-1	CASSLNSGGLYNEQFF	TGCGCCAGCAGCTTGAATAGCGGGGGCCTTTACAATGAGCAGTTCTTC
TRBD2	few	TRBJ2-3	TRBV10-1	CASIKTSGDRTDTQYF	TGCGCCAGCATCAAGACTAGCGGGGATCGCACAGATACGCAGTATTTT
NA	NA	TRBJ1-3	TRBV30	CASGAGNTIYF	TGTGCCTCAGGGGCTGGAAACACCATATATTTT
TRBD2	once	TRBJ2-1	TRBV7-2	CASSSLKLAGAGGEQFF	TGTGCCAGCAGCTCGTTAAAACTAGCGGGAGCGGGCGGTGAGCAGTTCTTC
NA	NA	TRBJ1-1	TRBV19	CASSLSRGWTEAFF	TGTGCCAGTAGTCTGAGTCGGGGATGGACTGAAGCTTTCTTT
NA	NA	TRBJ1-2	TRBV28	CASTGYYGYTF	TGTGCCAGCACGGGATACTATGGCTACACCTTC
TRBD1	NA	TRBJ1-2	TRBV9	CASSAEGQDNYGYTF	TGTGCCAGCAGCGCCGAGGGACAGGACAATTATGGCTACACCTTC
TRBD1	NA	TRBJ2-3	TRBV6-4	CASSSGQGGSTDTQYF	TGTGCCAGCAGTTCCGGACAGGGGGGCAGCACAGATACGCAGTATTTT
TRBD1	NA	TRBJ1-5	TRBV6-1	CASSGDRVDQPQHF	TGTGCCAGCAGTGGCGACAGGGTCGATCAGCCCCAGCATTTT
TRBD1	NA	TRBJ1-5	TRBV28	CASRGQAWSQPQHF	TGTGCCAGCAGGGGACAGGCATGGAGTCAGCCCCAGCATTTT
TRBD1	few	TRBJ2-1	TRBV30	CAWSGTGDSEQFF	TGTGCCTGGAGTGGGACAGGGGACAGTGAGCAGTTCTTC
NA	NA	TRBJ1-2	TRBV5-4	CASSMSNAAGGYTF	TGTGCCAGCAGCATGTCCAATGCGGCGGGAGGCTACACCTTC
TRBD1	NA	TRBJ2-7	TRBV9	CASSSRQGEGEQYF	TGTGCCAGCAGCAGTAGACAGGGGGAAGGCGAGCAGTACTTC
NA	NA	TRBJ2-5	TRBV27	CASSLSGSRQETQYF	TGTGCCAGCAGTTTATCGGGGAGTCGGCAAGAGACCCAGTACTTC
NA	NA	TRBJ2-5	TRBV19	CASSTGPETQYF	TGTGCCAGTAGTACAGGGCCAGAGACCCAGTACTTC
NA	NA	TRBJ2-7	TRBV6-1	CASSEGISGKQYF	TGTGCCAGCAGTGAAGGGATTTCGGGGAAGCAGTACTTC
NA	NA	TRBJ2-7	TRBV15	CATSRVGSYEQYF	TGTGCCACCAGCAGAGTGGGCAGTTACGAGCAGTACTTC
TRBD2	NA	TRBJ2-1	TRBV9	CASSVDLAGGNEQFF	TGTGCCAGCAGCGTAGATCTAGCGGGAGGCAATGAGCAGTTCTTC
TRBD1	NA	TRBJ1-1	TRBV6-5	CASSYIGTVREAFF	TGTGCCAGCAGTTATATAGGGACAGTAAGGGAAGCTTTCTTT
NA	few	TRBJ1-1	TRBV5-1	CASSLEEGGGAEAFF	TGCGCCAGCAGCTTGGAGGAGGGTGGGGGGGCTGAAGCTTTCTTT
TRBD2	NA	TRBJ2-7	TRBV7-2	CASSQSPNSGRGKYEQYF	TGTGCCAGCAGCCAGTCACCTAATAGCGGGAGGGGCAAGTACGAGCAGTACTTC
TRBD1	NA	TRBJ1-2	TRBV11-2	CASSLRGRTGGAYGYTF	TGTGCCAGCAGCTTAAGGGGGAGGACAGGGGGCGCGTATGGCTACACCTTC
NA	NA	TRBJ2-2	TRBV28	CASSFSRGAAGEPFF	TGTGCCAGCAGTTTTTCACGGGGGGCGGCCGGGGAGCCGTTTTTT
NA	few	TRBJ2-7	TRBV6-1	CASSEEGSGGYEQYF	TGTGCCAGCAGTGAAGAGGGTAGCGGCGGCTACGAGCAGTACTTC
TRBD2	NA	TRBJ2-7	TRBV5-4	CASSSEAGSYEQYF	TGTGCCAGCAGCTCAGAAGCGGGATCCTACGAGCAGTACTTC
NA	once	TRBJ1-1	TRBV29-1	CSVGTGTTTEAFF	TGCAGCGTTGGCACCGGGACAACCACTGAAGCTTTCTTT
NA	once	TRBJ2-1	TRBV29-1	CSVGGRGGTYNEQFF	TGCAGCGTGGGGGGTAGAGGGGGCACCTACAATGAGCAGTTCTTC
TRBD1	NA	TRBJ2-7	TRBV7-2	CASSWDRLRGEQYF	TGTGCCAGCAGTTGGGACAGGCTCAGGGGCGAGCAGTACTTC
TRBD1	NA	TRBJ2-3	TRBV28	CASSGEVGQDSTDTQYF	TGTGCCAGCAGTGGCGAGGTGGGACAGGATAGCACAGATACGCAGTATTTT
NA	NA	TRBJ2-7	TRBV9	CASSVASVSYEQYF	TGTGCCAGCAGCGTAGCATCAGTCAGCTACGAGCAGTACTTC
TRBD1	NA	TRBJ2-3	TRBV18	CASSYPGGNSADTQYF	TGTGCCAGCTCATACCCAGGGGGTAATAGCGCAGATACGCAGTATTTT
NA	NA	TRBJ1-1	TRBV5-5	CASSRQVNTEAFF	TGTGCCAGCAGCCGACAGGTCAACACTGAAGCTTTCTTT
TRBD2	NA	TRBJ2-1	TRBV5-6	CASFTSGGFSYNEQFF	TGTGCCAGCTTTACTAGCGGGGGGTTCTCCTACAATGAGCAGTTCTTC
TRBD2	NA	TRBJ2-7	TRBV27	CASTGLAGGMAYEQYF	TGTGCCAGCACCGGACTAGCGGGAGGTATGGCCTACGAGCAGTACTTC
TRBD1	NA	TRBJ2-7	TRBV5-1	CASSPGQGAREQYF	TGCGCCAGCAGCCCGGGACAGGGGGCGAGGGAGCAGTACTTC
NA	NA	TRBJ2-2	TRBV13	CASNARGPLTGELFF	TGTGCCAGCAACGCTCGCGGGCCGTTAACCGGGGAGCTGTTTTTT
TRBD1	NA	TRBJ1-2	TRBV20-1	CSALQGAGYTF	TGCAGTGCTCTACAGGGGGCTGGCTACACCTTC
TRBD1	few	TRBJ1-4	TRBV30	CAWSQTGGPEKLFF	TGTGCCTGGAGCCAGACAGGGGGACCCGAAAAACTGTTTTTT
NA	NA	TRBJ2-7	TRBV2	CASSVVRQNYEQYF	TGTGCCAGCAGTGTAGTCAGACAAAACTACGAGCAGTACTTC
NA	NA	TRBJ1-1	TRBV25-1	CASSEATGRMNTEAFF	TGTGCCAGCAGTGAGGCGACTGGTAGGATGAACACTGAAGCTTTCTTT
TRBD1	NA	TRBJ2-2	TRBV7-3	CASSLTRQGRTGELFF	TGTGCCAGCAGCTTAACACGACAGGGTCGGACCGGGGAGCTGTTTTTT
TRBD2	NA	TRBJ2-7	TRBV9	CASSRIAGAPYEQYF	TGTGCCAGCAGCCGGATAGCGGGAGCCCCCTACGAGCAGTACTTC
TRBD1	NA	TRBJ1-2	TRBV27	CASSLAGGGQHYGYTF	TGTGCCAGCAGTTTAGCCGGAGGGGGCCAGCACTATGGCTACACCTTC
NA	few	TRBJ2-3	TRBV6-1	CASSDTSGRAVNTQYF	TGTGCCAGCAGTGATACCAGCGGCCGCGCTGTCAATACGCAGTATTTT
TRBD1	NA	TRBJ2-1	TRBV7-6	CASSLRDRGLNEQFF	TGTGCCAGCAGCTTACGGGACAGGGGGCTCAATGAGCAGTTCTTC
TRBD2	NA	TRBJ2-3	TRBV13	CASSSKGTSGSTDTQYF	TGTGCCAGCAGCTCTAAGGGGACTAGCGGAAGCACAGATACGCAGTATTTT
NA	NA	TRBJ2-3	TRBV28	CASSLQPGVLDTQYF	TGTGCCAGCAGTTTACAGCCAGGGGTCTTAGATACGCAGTATTTT
NA	NA	TRBJ1-1	TRBV5-1	CASSLAAAPNTEAFF	TGCGCCAGCAGCTTGGCCGCGGCCCCGAACACTGAAGCTTTCTTT
NA	once	TRBJ1-2	TRBV25-1	CASSETGLYGYTF	TGTGCCAGCAGTGAGACGGGACTCTATGGCTACACCTTC
TRBD1	NA	TRBJ1-5	TRBV19	CASSRTGDNQPQHF	TGTGCCAGTAGTAGAACAGGGGACAATCAGCCCCAGCATTTT